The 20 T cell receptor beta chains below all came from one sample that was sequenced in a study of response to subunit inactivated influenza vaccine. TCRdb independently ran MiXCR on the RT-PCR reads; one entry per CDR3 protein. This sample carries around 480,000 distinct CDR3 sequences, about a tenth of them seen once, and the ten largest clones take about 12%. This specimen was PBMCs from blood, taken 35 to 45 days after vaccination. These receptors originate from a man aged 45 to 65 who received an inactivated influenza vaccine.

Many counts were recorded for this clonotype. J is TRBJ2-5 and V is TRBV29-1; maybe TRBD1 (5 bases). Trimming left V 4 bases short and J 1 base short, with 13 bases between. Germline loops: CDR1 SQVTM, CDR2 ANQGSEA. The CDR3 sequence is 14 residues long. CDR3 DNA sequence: TGCAGCGTTGGGGGCGGCAGAGTCCAAGAGACCCAGTACTTC. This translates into CSVGGGRVQETQYF.

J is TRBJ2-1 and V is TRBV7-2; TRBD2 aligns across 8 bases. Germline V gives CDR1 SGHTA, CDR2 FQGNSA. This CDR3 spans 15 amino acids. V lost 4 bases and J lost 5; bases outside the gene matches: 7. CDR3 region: CASSSAGLENNEQFF. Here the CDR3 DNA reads TGTGCCAGCAGCTCCGCGGGACTAGAGAACAATGAGCAGTTCTTC.

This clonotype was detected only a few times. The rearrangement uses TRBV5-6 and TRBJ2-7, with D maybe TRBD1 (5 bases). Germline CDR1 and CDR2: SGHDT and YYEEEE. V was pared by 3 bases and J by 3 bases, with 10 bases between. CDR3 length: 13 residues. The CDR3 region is CASSSIDSYEQYF. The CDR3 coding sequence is TGTGCCAGCAGCTCCATAGACAGCTACGAGCAGTACTTC. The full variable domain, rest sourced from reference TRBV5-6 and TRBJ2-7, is DAGVTQSPTHLIKTRGQQVTLRCSPKSGHDTVSWYQQALGQGPQFIFQYYEEEERQRGNFPDRFSGHQFPNYSSELNVNALLLGDSALYLCASSSIDSYEQYFGPGTRLTVT.

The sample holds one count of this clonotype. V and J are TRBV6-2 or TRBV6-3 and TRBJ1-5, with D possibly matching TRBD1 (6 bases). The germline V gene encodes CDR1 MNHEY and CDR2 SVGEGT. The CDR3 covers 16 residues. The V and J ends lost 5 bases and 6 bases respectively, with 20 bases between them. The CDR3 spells CASSLTDSGRGQPQHF. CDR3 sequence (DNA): TGTGCCAGCAGTCTTACCGACAGTGGCAGGGGTCAGCCCCAGCATTTT.

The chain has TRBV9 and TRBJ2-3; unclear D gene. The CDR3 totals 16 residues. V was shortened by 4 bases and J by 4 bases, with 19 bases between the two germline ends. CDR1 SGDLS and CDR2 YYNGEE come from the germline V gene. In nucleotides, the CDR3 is TGTGCCAGCAGCTCCCCTAGGTTAGAGGTCCCAGATACGCAGTATTTT. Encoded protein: CASSSPRLEVPDTQYF.

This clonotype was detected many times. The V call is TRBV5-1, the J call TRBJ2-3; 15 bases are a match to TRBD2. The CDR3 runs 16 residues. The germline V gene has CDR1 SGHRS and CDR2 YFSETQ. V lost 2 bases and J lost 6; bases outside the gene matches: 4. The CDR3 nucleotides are TGCGCCAGCAGCTTACGGACTAGCGGGGGGGCCGATACGCAGTATTTT. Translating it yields CASSLRTSGGADTQYF.

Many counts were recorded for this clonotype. DNA for the CDR3: TGTGCCAGCAGTCTGAGGGGGACCCAGTACTTC. This gives the protein CASSLRGTQYF. The rearrangement joins TRBV28 to TRBJ2-5; either TRBD1 or TRBD2 may supply D (5 bases each). From germline, CDR1 is MDHEN and CDR2 SYDVKM. This CDR3 spans 11 amino acids. V lost 5 bases, J lost 7 bases, and 8 bases lay in between.

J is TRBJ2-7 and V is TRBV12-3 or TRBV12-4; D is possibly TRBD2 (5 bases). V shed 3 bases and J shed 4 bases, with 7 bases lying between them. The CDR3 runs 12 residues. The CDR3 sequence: CASSLGEYEQYF. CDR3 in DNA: TGTGCCAGCAGTTTGGGAGAGTACGAGCAGTACTTC.

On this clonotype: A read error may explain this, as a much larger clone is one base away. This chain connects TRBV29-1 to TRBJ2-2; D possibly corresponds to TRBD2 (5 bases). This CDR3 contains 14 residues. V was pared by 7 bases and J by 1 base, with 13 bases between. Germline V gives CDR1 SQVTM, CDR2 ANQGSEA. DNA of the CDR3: TGCAGCGCGGAGGTACGGATGAACACCGGGGAGCTGTTTTTT. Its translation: CSAEVRMNTGELFF.

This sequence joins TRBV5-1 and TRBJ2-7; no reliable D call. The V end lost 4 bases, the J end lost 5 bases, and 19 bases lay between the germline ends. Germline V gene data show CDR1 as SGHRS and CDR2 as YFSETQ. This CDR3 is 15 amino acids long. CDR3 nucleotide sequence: TGCGCCAGCAGCCTATCCCTAGTGGTGGGGAACGAGCAGTACTTC. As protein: CASSLSLVVGNEQYF. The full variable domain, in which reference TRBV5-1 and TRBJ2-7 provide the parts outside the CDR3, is KAGVTQTPRYLIKTRGQQVTLSCSPISGHRSVSWYQQTPGQGLQFLFEYFSETQRNKGNFPGRFSGRQFSNSRSEMNVSTLELGDSALYLCASSLSLVVGNEQYFGPGTRLTVT.

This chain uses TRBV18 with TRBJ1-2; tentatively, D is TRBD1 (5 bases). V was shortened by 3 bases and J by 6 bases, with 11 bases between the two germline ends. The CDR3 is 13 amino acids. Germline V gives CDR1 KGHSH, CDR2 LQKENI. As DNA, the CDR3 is TGTGCCAGCTCACCTAAAGGGGTGCATGGCTACACCTTC. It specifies CASSPKGVHGYTF.

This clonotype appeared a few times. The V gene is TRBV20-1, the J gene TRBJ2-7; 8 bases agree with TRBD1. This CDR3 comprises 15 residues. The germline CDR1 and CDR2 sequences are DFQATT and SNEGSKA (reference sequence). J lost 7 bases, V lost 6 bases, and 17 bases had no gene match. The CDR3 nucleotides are TGCAGTGCAACCAACAGGGGGGCTCCGCGAGAGGAGCAGTACTTC. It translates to CSATNRGAPREEQYF.

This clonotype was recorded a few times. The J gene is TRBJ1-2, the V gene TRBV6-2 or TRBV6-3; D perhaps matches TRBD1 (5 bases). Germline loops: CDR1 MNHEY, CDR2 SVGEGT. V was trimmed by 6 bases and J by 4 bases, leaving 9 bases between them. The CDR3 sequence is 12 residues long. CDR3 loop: CASRDGAYGYTF. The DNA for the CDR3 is TGTGCCAGCAGAGACGGGGCCTATGGCTACACCTTC.

CDR3 in amino acids: CASSFPPGRGSFSYEQYF. The CDR3 coding sequence is TGTGCCAGCAGTTTTCCCCCAGGGCGCGGGAGTTTTTCCTACGAGCAGTACTTC. The chain joins TRBV28 to TRBJ2-7; 7 positions match TRBD2. Trimming at V came to 3 bases and at J to 1 base, leaving 15 bases not matched to a gene. The CDR3 runs 18 residues. The V gene's germline CDR1 is MDHEN and CDR2 SYDVKM.

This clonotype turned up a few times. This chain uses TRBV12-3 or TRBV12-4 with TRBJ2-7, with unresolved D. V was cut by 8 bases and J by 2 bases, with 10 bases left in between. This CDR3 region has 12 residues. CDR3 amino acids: CASQRDPYEQYF. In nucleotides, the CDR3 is TGTGCCAGCCAGCGTGACCCCTACGAGCAGTACTTC.

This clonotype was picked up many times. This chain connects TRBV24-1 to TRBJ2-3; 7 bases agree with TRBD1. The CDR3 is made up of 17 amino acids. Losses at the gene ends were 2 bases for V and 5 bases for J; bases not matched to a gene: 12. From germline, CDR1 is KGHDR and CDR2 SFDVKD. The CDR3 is CATSDSPAWDSRDTQYF. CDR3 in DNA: TGTGCCACCAGTGATTCCCCCGCGTGGGACAGTAGAGATACGCAGTATTTT.

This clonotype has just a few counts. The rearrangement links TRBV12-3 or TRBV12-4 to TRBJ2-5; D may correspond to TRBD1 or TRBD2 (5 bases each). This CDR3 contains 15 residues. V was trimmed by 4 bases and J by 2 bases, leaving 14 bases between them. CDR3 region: CASSSGRYIQETQYF. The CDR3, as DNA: TGTGCCAGCAGTTCGGGACGATACATACAAGAGACCCAGTACTTC.

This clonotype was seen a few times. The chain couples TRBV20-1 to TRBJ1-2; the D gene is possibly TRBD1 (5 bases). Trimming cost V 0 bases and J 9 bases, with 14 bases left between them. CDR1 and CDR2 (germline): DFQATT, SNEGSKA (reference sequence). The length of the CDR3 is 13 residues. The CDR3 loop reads CSARDAQGLSYTF. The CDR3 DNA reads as TGCAGTGCTAGAGATGCGCAGGGTCTTAGCTACACCTTC.

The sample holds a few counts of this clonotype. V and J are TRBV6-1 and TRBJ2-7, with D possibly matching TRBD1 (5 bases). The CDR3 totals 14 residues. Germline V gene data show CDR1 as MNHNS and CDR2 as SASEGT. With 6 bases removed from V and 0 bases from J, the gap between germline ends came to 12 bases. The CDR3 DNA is TGTGCCAGCAGAAATAGACAGTCCTCCTACGAGCAGTACTTC. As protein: CASRNRQSSYEQYF.

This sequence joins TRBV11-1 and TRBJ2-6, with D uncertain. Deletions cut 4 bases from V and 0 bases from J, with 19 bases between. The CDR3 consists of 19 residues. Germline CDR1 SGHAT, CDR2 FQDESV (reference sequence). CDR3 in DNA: TGTGCCAGCAGCTACCCTAGGTTCAGGCCCTACTCTGGGGCCAACGTCCTGACTTTC. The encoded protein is CASSYPRFRPYSGANVLTF.